The clone carrying this TCR beta chain was seen ten or more times. The data belong to a study of blood T cells in healthy people across ages. PCR was performed a second time for roughly 7 to 12 cycles using a sample-barcoded 5' primer and a J-beta primer mix. TCRdb re-analysed the 5' RACE reads in MiXCR, keeping a single row per CDR3 protein. The sample lists around 870,000 distinct CDR3 sequences, around 26% seen once, with roughly 17% in the top ten. Per sample, at least 5 micrograms of total RNA were extracted. The junction had 8 bases not matched to a gene; V was cut back by 0 bases and J by 1 base. Germline CDR1 and CDR2: DFQATT and SNEGSKA (reference sequence). This CDR3 has 16 residues.

The V gene is TRBV20-1, the J gene TRBJ2-5, with 7 bases lining up with TRBD1. The sequencing sample was made of blood. The receptor's source is an elderly woman in good health. CDR3 DNA sequence: TGCAGTGCTAGAGATCCTGGGACAGCAATCCAAGAGACCCAGTACTTC. Translated, it gives CSARDPGTAIQETQYF.